These 29 T cell receptor beta chains originate from one sample sequenced in a study of metastatic and nonmetastatic thyroid tumors (dated by TCRdb to 2020 to 2022). Library construction relied on PCR. Sequencing was performed on an Illumina HiSeq 4000. TCRdb reran the public reads through fastp at Q25 and MiXCR, keeping productive beta chains. Across this sample there are around 36,000 clones, with over 25% seen only once. 6.5% to 9% of the sample is in the top ten clones. No patient had received any treatment before thyroid surgery. Input material: blood. Receptors originate from a female donor with papillary thyroid cancer or a benign thyroid nodule (not recorded which). Some clones in this sample may be carry-over from other donors' samples.

V and J are TRBV7-9 and TRBJ2-6; D is uncertain. This CDR3 is built from 15 residues. Germline assignment: CDR1 SEHNR and CDR2 FQNEAQ (reference sequence). The germline V and J ends were trimmed by 1 base and 2 bases, with 6 bases remaining between them. The CDR3 bases are TGTGCCAGCAGCTTAGTTAACCCTGGGGCCAACGTCCTGACTTTC. This codes for CASSLVNPGANVLTF. Drawing the rest from reference TRBV7-9 and TRBJ2-6, the complete variable domain is DTGVSQNPRHKITKRGQNVTFRCDPISEHNRLYWYRQTLGQGPEFLTYFQNEAQLEKSRLLSDRFSAERPKGSFSTLEIQRTEQGDSAMYLCASSLVNPGANVLTFGAGSRLTVL.

This clone was recorded many times. This rearrangement joins TRBV19 to TRBJ1-6, with 12 positions matching TRBD1. Germline loops: CDR1 LNHDA, CDR2 SQIVND (reference sequence). This CDR3 spans 18 amino acids. V dropped 4 bases and J dropped 4; count of bases not matched to a gene: 8. DNA of the CDR3: TGTGCCAGTAGTAACCGGGACAGGGGGCTTCTTTATAATTCACCCCTCCACTTT. Protein: CASSNRDRGLLYNSPLHF.

This clone was seen at least ten times. V usage is TRBV7-3 and J usage is TRBJ2-5, with D possibly being TRBD1 (6 bases). The CDR3 loop spans 13 amino acids. Germline V gene data show CDR1 as SGHTA and CDR2 as FQGTGA. The V gene lost 2 bases and the J gene lost 2 bases, with 6 bases spanning the gap. CDR3 amino acids: CASSLGQQETQYF. As DNA, the CDR3 is TGTGCCAGCAGCTTAGGACAGCAAGAGACCCAGTACTTC.

This clone turned up a few times. V is TRBV20-1 and J is TRBJ1-2; possible D gene TRBD1, 6 bases. CDR3 length: 12 residues. Trimming removed 6 bases at V and 1 base at J, with 9 bases between. Per the germline V gene, CDR1 is DFQATT and CDR2 is SNEGSKA (reference sequence). This CDR3 is CSATGNNYGYTF. For the CDR3, the DNA is TGCAGTGCAACAGGGAATAACTATGGCTACACCTTC.

This clone was observed at least ten times. V and J are TRBV20-1 and TRBJ1-6; 9 bases line up with TRBD1. Germline CDR1 and CDR2: DFQATT and SNEGSKA (reference sequence). V was pared by 7 bases and J by 9 bases, with 4 bases of the junction left unmatched. There are 12 residues in the CDR3. CDR3 residues: CSVSTGGSPLHF. As DNA, the CDR3 is TGCAGTGTCTCGACAGGGGGTTCACCCCTCCACTTT.

The chain recombines TRBV9 with TRBJ1-3; D is perhaps TRBD1 (6 bases). The CDR3 has 15 amino acids. CDR1 SGDLS and CDR2 YYNGEE come from the germline V gene. The V end was cut by 4 bases, the J end by 4 bases, with 15 bases between. The CDR3 coding sequence is TGTGCCAGCAGCTCACAGGGTTATCTCGGAAACACCATATATTTT. Translating it yields CASSSQGYLGNTIYF.

This clone was seen many times. The sample contains more than one DNA sequence encoding this CDR3. V is TRBV4-1 and J is TRBJ2-7; D may be TRBD2 (5 bases). Between the trimmed V and J ends, which lost 2 bases and 6 bases, there was a span of 26 bases. Germline lookup yields CDR1 MGHRA and CDR2 YSYEKL. The CDR3 runs 18 residues. CDR3 sequence: CASSQNPPVAQTLVEQYF. The CDR3 nucleotides are TGCGCCAGCAGCCAAAACCCGCCCGTAGCGCAGACCCTCGTCGAGCAGTACTTC.

By share, this clone ranks as medium-sized. The V call is TRBV6-2 or TRBV6-3, the J call TRBJ2-1; TRBD1 aligns across 8 bases. The V and J ends lost 6 bases and 0 bases, in that order; junction bases with no gene match: 10. Germline loops: CDR1 MNHEY, CDR2 SVGEGT. The CDR3 is 17 amino acids. CDR3 DNA sequence: TGTGCCAGCAGGCCCGGGACAGGCCATTCCTCCTACAATGAGCAGTTCTTC. Translating it yields CASRPGTGHSSYNEQFF.

The chain joins TRBV6-5 to TRBJ1-1; D not resolved. The CDR3 sequence is 15 residues long. V was trimmed by 2 bases and J by 1 base, leaving 11 bases between them. CDR1 and CDR2 (germline): MNHEY, SVGAGI. CDR3 bases: TGTGCCAGCAGTTACGGGTTTAAAACGAACACTGAAGCTTTCTTT. Amino acid sequence: CASSYGFKTNTEAFF.

The chain combines TRBV24-1 with TRBJ2-3; maybe TRBD2 (5 bases). The V gene lost 9 bases and the J gene lost 2 bases, with 11 bases spanning the gap. This CDR3 has 13 amino acids. Germline lookup yields CDR1 KGHDR and CDR2 SFDVKD. The CDR3 protein is CATGERDTDTQYF. The DNA of the CDR3 is TGTGCCACCGGGGAACGGGACACAGATACGCAGTATTTT.

A note on this clone: This sequence may be a read error, since a much larger clone differs from it by one base. J is TRBJ2-1 and V is TRBV2, with D perhaps TRBD2 (6 bases). The CDR3 contains 14 residues. Per the germline V gene, CDR1 is SNHLY and CDR2 is FYNNEI. Trimming took 5 bases from V and 9 from J, leaving 17 bases between them. The CDR3 nucleotides read TGTGCCAGCAGTTTGGGAGTAGCGGATGGTGAGCAGTTCTTC. It codes for CASSLGVADGEQFF. Filled out from reference TRBV2 and TRBJ2-1, the complete variable domain reads EPEVTQTPSHQVTQMGQEVILRCVPISNHLYFYWYRQILGQKVEFLVSFYNNEISEKSEIFDDQFSVERPDGSNFTLKIRSTKLEDSAMYFCASSLGVADGEQFFGPGTRLTVL.

The chain is built from TRBV20-1 and TRBJ1-5, with unresolved D. Trimming pared 2 bases from V and 4 bases from J, leaving 12 bases between. Germline CDR1 DFQATT, CDR2 SNEGSKA (reference sequence). The CDR3 has 14 amino acids. CDR3 coding DNA: TGCAGTGCTAGACCGGGAAAGAGGAATCAGCCCCAGCATTTT. It translates to CSARPGKRNQPQHF.

In this sample, this clone turned up a few times. The junction shows a germline mismatch at one end, possibly a read error. CDR3 in amino acids: CACSQPTDRLGELFF. The CDR3 nucleotides read TGCGCCTGCAGCCAACCTACAGATCGTCTGGGGGAGCTGTTTTTC. The chain has TRBV4-1 and TRBJ2-2; either TRBD1 or TRBD2 may supply D (5 bases each). Germline CDR1 reads MGHRA; CDR2 reads YSYEKL. This CDR3 has 15 residues.

This clone has ten or more counts. V usage is TRBV2 and J usage is TRBJ2-5; TRBD1 matches 9 bases. CDR1 and CDR2 from the germline V gene are SNHLY and FYNNEI. The CDR3 is 14 residues long. V lost 6 bases, J lost 4 bases, and 6 bases stayed unmatched. The chain's CDR3 is CASSDTGGAETQYF. The CDR3 nucleotides are TGTGCCAGCAGCGATACAGGGGGCGCAGAGACCCAGTACTTC. The whole variable domain, remainder taken from reference TRBV2 and TRBJ2-5, is EPEVTQTPSHQVTQMGQEVILRCVPISNHLYFYWYRQILGQKVEFLVSFYNNEISEKSEIFDDQFSVERPDGSNFTLKIRSTKLEDSAMYFCASSDTGGAETQYFGPGTRLLVL.

This clone was detected ten times or more. The chain joins TRBV3-1 to TRBJ2-2; D not certain. Trimming left V 2 bases short and J 4 bases short, with 5 bases between. This CDR3 has 13 amino acids. Germline V gene sequence: CDR1 LGHDT, CDR2 YNNKEL (reference sequence). CDR3 sequence: CASSQLATGELFF. The CDR3 coding sequence is TGTGCCAGCAGCCAATTGGCCACCGGGGAGCTGTTTTTT. The full variable domain, its missing parts supplied by reference TRBV3-1 and TRBJ2-2, is DTAVSQTPKYLVTQMGNDKSIKCEQNLGHDTMYWYKQDSKKFLKIMFSYNNKELIINETVPNRFSPKSPDKAHLNLHINSLELGDSAVYFCASSQLATGELFFGEGSRLTVL.

V is TRBV6-1 and J is TRBJ1-6, with D possibly TRBD1 on 5 matching bases. The CDR3 is 14 amino acids. Trimming left V 6 bases short and J 6 bases short, with 12 bases between. CDR1 is MNHNS, CDR2 SASEGT, per germline. The CDR3 nucleotides read TGTGCCAGCAGGCCGACAGTCTCTAATTCACCCCTCCACTTT. Translation: CASRPTVSNSPLHF.

By proportion, this clone is medium-sized. The V and J genes are TRBV12-3 or TRBV12-4 and TRBJ1-2; no clear D. Trimming pared 2 bases from V and 2 bases from J, leaving 12 bases between. The CDR3 sequence is 15 residues long. This CDR3 reads CASSLNSLANYGYTF. The CDR3 region has the DNA TGTGCCAGCAGTTTAAACAGCCTGGCCAACTATGGCTACACCTTC.

In its sample, this clone was seen a few times. The genes are TRBV12-3 or TRBV12-4 and TRBJ2-3; TRBD2 agrees at 7 bases. The CDR3 loop spans 16 amino acids. CDR3 bases: TGTGACTCTGGACTAGAGGGAGGGCCGAGCACAGATACGCAGTATTTT. Its protein product is CDSGLEGGPSTDTQYF.

This clone was picked up many times. The CDR3 DNA sequence: TGTGCCAGCAGCCTCGGGAGCGACTATGGCTACACCTTC. It translates to CASSLGSDYGYTF. The chain combines TRBV6-1 with TRBJ1-2; D is ambiguous. Germline values: CDR1 MNHNS, CDR2 SASEGT. V dropped 6 bases and J dropped 3 bases, with 11 bases sitting between them. The CDR3 is 13 residues long.

The V and J genes are TRBV20-1 and TRBJ2-3, with D unclear. Germline V CDR1 and CDR2: DFQATT, SNEGSKA (reference sequence). The CDR3 contains 12 residues. V lost 7 bases and J lost 3, with 11 bases in between. CDR3 sequence reads: CSVIQRTDTQYF. Written as DNA, the CDR3 is TGCAGTGTCATCCAAAGGACAGATACGCAGTATTTT.

The V gene is TRBV24-1, the J gene TRBJ2-7; D might be TRBD1 (6 bases). The germline V gene encodes CDR1 KGHDR and CDR2 SFDVKD. The CDR3 consists of 14 residues. V lost 8 bases to trimming and J lost 3 bases, with 16 bases between them. In nucleotides, the CDR3 is TGTGCCACCATTGAAAGGGACACAAGCTACGAGCAGTACTTC. Protein sequence: CATIERDTSYEQYF.

This clone came up a few times. The chain employs TRBV6-1 and TRBJ1-1; D ambiguous. The CDR3 covers 15 residues. Germline assignment: CDR1 MNHNS and CDR2 SASEGT. The V and J ends lost 0 bases and 4 bases respectively, with 12 bases between them. The CDR3 nucleotides read TGTGCCAGCAGTGAAGCGCAAGGCTGGAGCACTGAAGCTTTCTTT. Amino acids: CASSEAQGWSTEAFF.

This clone was found a few times. J is TRBJ2-7 and V is TRBV27; no definite D call. The CDR3 totals 12 residues. The germline V gene encodes CDR1 MNHEY and CDR2 SMNVEV (reference sequence). Trimming took 5 bases from V and 6 from J, leaving 11 bases between them. The CDR3 bases are TGTGCCAGCAGTGATCGAAAAACCGAGCAGTACTTC. Protein product: CASSDRKTEQYF.

There are a few counts of this clone. The V call is TRBV6-4, the J call TRBJ1-2, with D possibly being TRBD1 (5 bases). From germline, CDR1 is MRHNA and CDR2 SNTAGT. There are 15 residues in the CDR3. V lost 2 bases and J 0 bases, leaving 10 bases between the germline ends. DNA for the CDR3: TGTGCCAGCAGTGACGACAGCTACTCTAACTATGGCTACACCTTC. Translated: CASSDDSYSNYGYTF.

There are many counts of this clone. The genes are TRBV30 and TRBJ2-3; D is unclear. CDR3 length equals 13 residues. The germline V gene has CDR1 GTSNPN and CDR2 SVGIG (reference sequence). With 8 bases removed from V and 2 bases from J, the gap between germline ends came to 14 bases. CDR3 region: CATWGKNTDTQYF. CDR3 nucleotide sequence: TGTGCCACCTGGGGTAAGAACACAGATACGCAGTATTTT.

The rearrangement uses TRBV28 and TRBJ1-1; 9 bases line up with TRBD1. The V gene end was trimmed by 3 bases and the J gene end by 5 bases; junction bases not matched to a gene: 16. From germline, CDR1 is MDHEN and CDR2 SYDVKM. The CDR3 has 18 residues. The CDR3 sequence is CASSFLMDRGVMGTEAFF. For the CDR3, the DNA is TGTGCCAGCAGTTTTCTCATGGACAGGGGCGTTATGGGGACTGAAGCTTTCTTT.

The chain links TRBV28 to TRBJ2-7; 14 positions match TRBD2. V lost 7 bases to trimming and J lost 9 bases; unmatched junction nucleotides: 8. The CDR3 runs 14 residues. Germline CDR1 is MDHEN and CDR2 is SYDVKM. The CDR3 nucleotides read TGTGCCAGCACCCCGGGACTAGCGGGAGAAGGGCAGTACTTC. It translates to CASTPGLAGEGQYF.

This clone ranks as medium-sized. The chain couples TRBV4-1 to TRBJ1-5, with D perhaps TRBD1 (5 bases). The length of the CDR3 is 14 residues. Per germline, CDR1 MGHRA and CDR2 YSYEKL. The V end lost 3 bases, the J end lost 7 bases, and 13 bases lay between the germline ends. CDR3 bases: TGCGCCAGCAGCCATAACGGGGCAGGCCAGCCCCAGCATTTT. It codes for CASSHNGAGQPQHF.

Within the sample, this clone is medium-sized. The V gene is TRBV30, the J gene TRBJ2-7; the match to TRBD2 covers 8 bases. Germline assignment: CDR1 GTSNPN and CDR2 SVGIG (reference sequence). The length of the CDR3 is 14 residues. The V gene end was trimmed by 3 bases and the J gene end by 0 bases; junction bases not matched to a gene: 4. The CDR3 nucleotides are TGTGCCTGGAGCCCCGGGGGGGGCTCCTACGAGCAGTACTTC. Its translation is CAWSPGGGSYEQYF.